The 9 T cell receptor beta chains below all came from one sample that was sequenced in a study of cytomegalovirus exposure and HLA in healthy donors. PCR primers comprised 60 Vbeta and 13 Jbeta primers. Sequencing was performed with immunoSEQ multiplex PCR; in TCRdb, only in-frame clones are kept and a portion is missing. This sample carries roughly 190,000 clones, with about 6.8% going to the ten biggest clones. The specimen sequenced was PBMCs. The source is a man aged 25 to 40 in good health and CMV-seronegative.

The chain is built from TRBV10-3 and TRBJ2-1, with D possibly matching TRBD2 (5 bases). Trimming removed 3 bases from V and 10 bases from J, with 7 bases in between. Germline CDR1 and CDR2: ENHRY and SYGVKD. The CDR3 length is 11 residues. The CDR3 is CAISEIAEQFF. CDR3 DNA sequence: TGTGCCATCAGTGAAATAGCGGAGCAGTTCTTC.

This chain's CDR3 is CASSPSGANVLTF. For the CDR3, the DNA is TGTGCCAGCTCTCCGTCTGGGGCCAACGTCCTGACTTTC. The chain uses TRBV18 and TRBJ2-6; D call uncertain. V was cut by 6 bases and J by 1 base, with 4 bases left in between. The CDR3 covers 13 residues. Germline CDR1 is KGHSH and CDR2 is LQKENI.

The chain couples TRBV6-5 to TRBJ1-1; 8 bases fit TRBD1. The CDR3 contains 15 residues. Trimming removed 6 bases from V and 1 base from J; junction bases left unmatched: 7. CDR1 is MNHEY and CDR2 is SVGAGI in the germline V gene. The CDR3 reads CASSRTGRGNTEAFF. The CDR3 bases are TGTGCCAGCAGCCGGACAGGGAGGGGGAACACTGAAGCTTTCTTT.

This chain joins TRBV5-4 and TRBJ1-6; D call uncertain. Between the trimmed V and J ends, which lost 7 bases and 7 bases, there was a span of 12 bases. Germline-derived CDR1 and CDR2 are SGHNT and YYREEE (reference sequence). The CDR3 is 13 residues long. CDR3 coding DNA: TGTGCCAGCGGAGGGAGCTTCAATTCACCCCTCCACTTT. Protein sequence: CASGGSFNSPLHF.

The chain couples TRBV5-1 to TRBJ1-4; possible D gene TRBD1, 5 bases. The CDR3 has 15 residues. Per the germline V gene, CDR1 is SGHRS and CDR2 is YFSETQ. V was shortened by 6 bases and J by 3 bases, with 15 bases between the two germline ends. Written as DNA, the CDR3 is TGCGCCAGCAACGCGGGGGGAGGTCCTAATGAAAAACTGTTTTTT. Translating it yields CASNAGGGPNEKLFF.

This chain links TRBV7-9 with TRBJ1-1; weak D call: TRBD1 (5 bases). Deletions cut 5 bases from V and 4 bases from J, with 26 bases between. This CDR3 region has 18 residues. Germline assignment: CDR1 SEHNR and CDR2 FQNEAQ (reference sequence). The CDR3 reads CASSLPQGVGMVGTEAFF. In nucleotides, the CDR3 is TGTGCCAGCAGCCTCCCCCAAGGGGTCGGAATGGTGGGCACTGAAGCTTTCTTT.

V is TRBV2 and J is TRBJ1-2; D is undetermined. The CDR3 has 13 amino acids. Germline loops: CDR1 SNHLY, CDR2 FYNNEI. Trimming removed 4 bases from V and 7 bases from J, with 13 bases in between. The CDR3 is CASSVTDTFGYTF. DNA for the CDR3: TGTGCCAGCAGTGTAACCGACACCTTTGGCTACACCTTC.

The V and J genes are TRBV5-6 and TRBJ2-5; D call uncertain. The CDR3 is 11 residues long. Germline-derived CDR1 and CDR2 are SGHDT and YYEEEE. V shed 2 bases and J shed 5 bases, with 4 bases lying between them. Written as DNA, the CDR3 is TGTGCCAGCAGCTTTCGGGAGACCCAGTACTTC. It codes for CASSFRETQYF. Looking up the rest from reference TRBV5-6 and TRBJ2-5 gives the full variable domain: DAGVTQSPTHLIKTRGQQVTLRCSPKSGHDTVSWYQQALGQGPQFIFQYYEEEERQRGNFPDRFSGHQFPNYSSELNVNALLLGDSALYLCASSFRETQYFGPGTRLLVL.

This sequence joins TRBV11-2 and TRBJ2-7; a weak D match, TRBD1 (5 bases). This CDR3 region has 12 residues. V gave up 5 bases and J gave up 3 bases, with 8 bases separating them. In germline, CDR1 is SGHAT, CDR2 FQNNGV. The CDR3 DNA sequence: TGTGCCAGCAGCCCGACAGACTACGAGCAGTACTTC. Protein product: CASSPTDYEQYF.